Each of the 18 T cell receptor beta chains below was sequenced from the same sample in a study of OX40 agonist ivuxolimab in advanced cancers. Produced via immunoSEQ multiplex PCR; TCRdb's table is partial and in-frame only. The table has around 77,000 clones, 90% to 95% seen once. The sample in question was CD4+ or CD8+ T cells sorted from blood, obtained in a trial of the OX40 agonist ivuxolimab. These receptors were taken from an adult with an advanced solid tumor such as melanoma, head and neck, liver or kidney cancer.

The chain joins TRBV7-9 to TRBJ2-2; 7 positions match TRBD2. The CDR3 extends over 16 amino acids. CDR1 and CDR2 (germline): SEHNR, FQNEAQ (reference sequence). Germline trimming cut 5 bases from V and 7 bases from J; bases unmatched to any gene: 13. DNA of the CDR3: TGTGCCAGCAGCAAAATTACCGGGGGGTCGGACGGGGAGCTGTTTTTT. This sequence encodes CASSKITGGSDGELFF.

This sequence joins TRBV4-1 and TRBJ2-5; 8 nucleotides match TRBD1. Germline CDR1 is MGHRA and CDR2 is YSYEKL. The CDR3 extends over 16 amino acids. J lost 5 bases, V lost 0 bases, and 8 bases had no gene match. CDR3 sequence: CASSQDGRGLSETQYF. CDR3 nucleotide sequence: TGCGCCAGCAGCCAAGACGGCAGGGGGCTTTCGGAGACCCAGTACTTC.

This chain joins TRBV27 and TRBJ2-7, with 9 bases aligning to TRBD2. The CDR3 is made up of 13 amino acids. Germline V gives CDR1 MNHEY, CDR2 SMNVEV (reference sequence). V gave up 6 bases and J gave up 4 bases; unmatched junction bases: 4. CDR3 amino acids: CASSVAGGYEQYF. CDR3 nucleotide sequence: TGTGCCAGCAGCGTCGCGGGGGGGTACGAGCAGTACTTC.

The rearrangement uses TRBV19 and TRBJ1-1; D gene unclear. The CDR3 is made up of 14 amino acids. Germline values: CDR1 LNHDA, CDR2 SQIVND (reference sequence). Trimming removed 4 bases at V and 3 bases at J, with 12 bases between. As DNA, the CDR3 is TGTGCCAGTAGTACCGCCCCCGGGGACACTGAAGCTTTCTTT. This codes for CASSTAPGDTEAFF.

This sequence joins TRBV7-9 and TRBJ1-3; D uncertain. The CDR3 runs to 12 residues. Per the germline V gene, CDR1 is SEHNR and CDR2 is FQNEAQ (reference sequence). The V end was cut by 3 bases, the J end by 6 bases, with 6 bases between. The CDR3 nucleotides are TGTGCCAGCAGCTTTATTTCAAACACCATATATTTT. Translated: CASSFISNTIYF.

CDR3: CASSLGGSPTFYEQYF. The CDR3 nucleotides are TGTGCCAGCAGCTTAGGAGGAAGCCCAACCTTCTACGAGCAGTACTTC. The chain carries TRBV7-9 and TRBJ2-7; D remains ambiguous. This CDR3 contains 16 residues. V lost 1 base, J lost 3 bases, and 16 bases lay in between. Germline lookup yields CDR1 SEHNR and CDR2 FQNEAQ (reference sequence).

Comment on this clone: A junction end diverges from the germline sequence, so it may reflect a read error. The chain links TRBV7-7 to TRBJ2-2, with 7 bases matching TRBD1. CDR3 length: 13 amino acids. Germline V lookup: CDR1 SSHAT, CDR2 FNYEAQ (reference sequence). Here the CDR3 DNA reads TGTGCTAGCAGCCAGACAGGGATCGGGGAGCTGTTTTTT. Amino acids: CASSQTGIGELFF.

The V call is TRBV27, the J call TRBJ2-7, with D perhaps TRBD1 (6 bases). The CDR3 consists of 14 residues. V was pared by 6 bases and J by 3 bases, with 15 bases between. CDR1 is MNHEY and CDR2 is SMNVEV in the germline V gene (reference sequence). The CDR3 here is CASRSDGGIYEQYF. The CDR3 nucleotides read TGTGCCAGCAGATCTGATGGGGGCATCTACGAGCAGTACTTC.

The rearrangement links TRBV9 to TRBJ2-5; TRBD2 agrees at 11 bases. CDR3 length: 15 residues. With 7 bases clipped from V and 3 bases from J, the junction kept 8 bases outside the gene matches. Germline V lookup: CDR1 SGDLS, CDR2 YYNGEE. CDR3: CASDPGLAAKETQYF. The CDR3 DNA sequence: TGTGCCAGCGACCCGGGACTAGCGGCTAAAGAGACCCAGTACTTC.

The genes are TRBV4-3 and TRBJ2-3; D call uncertain. CDR1 is LGHNA and CDR2 is YSLEER in the germline V gene. The V and J ends lost 5 bases and 3 bases respectively, with 6 bases between them. CDR3 length equals 12 residues. This CDR3 is CASSFSTDTQYF. The CDR3, as DNA: TGCGCCAGCAGCTTCTCTACAGATACGCAGTATTTT.

The rearrangement links TRBV5-1 to TRBJ2-3; D ambiguous. The germline V and J ends were trimmed by 0 bases and 5 bases, with 7 bases remaining between them. CDR1 and CDR2 from the germline V gene are SGHRS and YFSETQ. The CDR3 has 13 residues. The CDR3 here is CASSLAVGDTQYF. CDR3 nucleotides: TGCGCCAGCAGCTTGGCCGTGGGAGATACGCAGTATTTT.

The chain has TRBV2 and TRBJ2-3, with TRBD2 as a possible D gene (5 bases). The CDR3 consists of 12 residues. V was cut by 7 bases and J by 6 bases, with 11 bases left in between. Looked up from germline, CDR1 is SNHLY and CDR2 is FYNNEI. DNA for the CDR3: TGTGCCAGCAATCCAAGGAGGGATACGCAGTATTTT. Translated: CASNPRRDTQYF.

V is TRBV5-8 and J is TRBJ1-1, with 9 positions matching TRBD1. V gave up 2 bases and J gave up 4 bases; unmatched junction bases: 3. CDR1 and CDR2 from the germline V gene are SGHTS and YDEGEE. CDR3 length: 14 amino acids. The CDR3 reads CASSFGTGITEAFF. As DNA, the CDR3 is TGTGCCAGCAGCTTCGGGACAGGGATCACTGAAGCTTTCTTT.

This chain uses TRBV29-1 with TRBJ2-1; possibly TRBD2 for D (5 bases). Trimming removed 6 bases at V and 3 bases at J, with 15 bases between. The CDR3 totals 14 residues. The germline V gene has CDR1 SQVTM and CDR2 ANQGSEA. CDR3 sequence: CSVDPRGNYNEQFF. The DNA of the CDR3 is TGCAGCGTGGACCCCCGAGGGAACTACAATGAGCAGTTCTTC.

The chain joins TRBV9 to TRBJ2-7; TRBD2 matches 9 bases. V lost 0 bases and J lost 6; bases outside the gene matches: 7. CDR3 length: 15 residues. Germline V gives CDR1 SGDLS, CDR2 YYNGEE. The CDR3 reads CASSVDGSGGSEQYF. In nucleotides, the CDR3 is TGTGCCAGCAGCGTAGATGGTAGCGGGGGATCCGAGCAGTACTTC. Using reference TRBV9 and TRBJ2-7 for the parts outside the CDR3, the full variable domain is DSGVTQTPKHLITATGQRVTLRCSPRSGDLSVYWYQQSLDQGLQFLIQYYNGEERAKGNILERFSAQQFPDLHSELNLSSLELGDSALYFCASSVDGSGGSEQYFGPGTRLTVT.

This chain links TRBV14 with TRBJ2-3; D unclear. Trimming shortened V by 3 bases and J by 0 bases, and 10 bases separated the two germline ends. CDR1 SGHDN and CDR2 FVKESK come from the germline V gene. The CDR3 has 15 amino acids. The CDR3 reads CASSQWRLSTDTQYF. The DNA for the CDR3 is TGTGCCAGCAGCCAGTGGAGATTGAGCACAGATACGCAGTATTTT.

The V call is TRBV7-9, the J call TRBJ1-4, with 9 bases aligning to TRBD1. The CDR3 sequence is 15 residues long. After removal of 1 base from V and 8 bases from J, the junction contained 5 bases not matched to a gene. Germline V gene sequence: CDR1 SEHNR, CDR2 FQNEAQ (reference sequence). The CDR3 loop reads CASSLDRGRREKLFF. The CDR3 DNA follows: TGTGCCAGCAGCTTAGACAGGGGGCGCAGGGAAAAACTGTTTTTT.

The V and J genes are TRBV6-5 and TRBJ2-7, with D uncertain. The CDR3 runs to 16 residues. V lost 0 bases and J lost 6, with 18 bases in between. Germline V CDR1 and CDR2: MNHEY, SVGAGI. The CDR3 DNA reads as TGTGCCAGCAGTTACTCTGTAGGGTTTTCGACTTCCGAGCAGTACTTC. Translation gives CASSYSVGFSTSEQYF.